This T cell receptor (beta chain) was captured in a study of T cells after yellow fever vaccination. On the study more broadly: Low-cell-number fractions were prepared with SMART-Seq v4 Ultra Low Input. Study-wide points: In FACS-sorted repertoires, abundant clonotypes from the bulk population could appear as contaminants. Of the clonotypes, a small share occurred in both CD4 and CD8 compartments.

TCRdb reprocessed the 5' RACE reads via MiXCR and lists one record per CDR3 protein. Of tens of thousands of distinct CDR3 sequences listed, 7% to 8.5% are singletons. CDR3 length: 16 amino acids. V shed 0 bases and J 9 bases; nucleotides not matched to a gene: 9. Per germline, CDR1 ENHRY and CDR2 SYGVKD. In this sample, this clonotype turned up many times. The antigen is undetermined. This specimen consisted of CD8+ T cells sorted from PBMCs, obtained roughly 14 days after the first yellow fever vaccination. This TCR was recovered from a man between 18 and 29 years old who received the YFV17D yellow fever vaccine. V is TRBV10-3 and J is TRBJ2-1, with 9 bases lining up with TRBD2. CDR3 in amino acids: CAISESRAGGMSEQFF. In nucleotides, the CDR3 is TGTGCCATCAGTGAGTCAAGAGCGGGGGGTATGAGTGAGCAGTTCTTC.